These T cell receptor beta chains were read from a single sample in a study of tumor and adjacent non-tumor tissue in lung cancer. MiXCR was run by TCRdb on the multiplex PCR reads, yielding one entry per CDR3 protein. The sample lists tens of thousands of distinct CDR3 sequences, 65% to 85% occurring once. Sequencing was performed on distant non-tumor lung tissue. These receptors were taken from a man aged 55 to 70 with non-small cell lung cancer. Both conserved end residues are part of each CDR3. Each record gives: J gene, V gene, D gene, clone size, CDR3 protein. D genes are given only for firm matches. Where a row states a size, it is once, few, many or the class of an expanded clone; other rows omit it.

>TRBJ2-5|TRBV12-3/TRBV12-4|NA|few
CVSSLNIGEETQYF
>TRBJ2-1|TRBV11-2|TRBD1|NA
CASSLGGQGRIEQFF
>TRBJ2-7|TRBV20-1|TRBD1|NA
CSARSKGQGFSSEQYF
>TRBJ1-4|TRBV12-3/TRBV12-4|NA|NA
CAGSIHMGVHEKLFF
>TRBJ1-3|TRBV13|NA|NA
CASTGRAVGSTTYF
>TRBJ1-5|TRBV6-5|NA|NA
CASSYLHGTNQPQLF
>TRBJ1-1|TRBV11-2|NA|NA
CAGSFDLNTEAFF
>TRBJ2-3|TRBV11-2|NA|NA
CARNFPGGGIQQYF
>TRBJ1-1|TRBV11-3|NA|NA
CASSSHVQQTEALF
>TRBJ2-7|TRBV7-8|NA|NA
CASSSGAEWEYF
>TRBJ1-3|TRBV6-1|TRBD1|NA
CTSSLGQYSGNTIYF
>TRBJ1-2|TRBV6-1|NA|once
CASSEWGGTSYDYTF
>TRBJ2-1|TRBV29-1|TRBD2|NA
CNVELAGNPYNEQFF
>TRBJ2-3|TRBV7-9|NA|NA
CANSRGLETQYF
>TRBJ2-4|TRBV5-1|TRBD1|once
CPSNSGTGGDIQYF
>TRBJ1-6|TRBV20-1|TRBD1|many
CSARVGQGANSPLHF
>TRBJ1-2|TRBV4-1|NA|NA
CASSPGRIGDYYGYTF
>TRBJ1-3|TRBV12-3/TRBV12-4|NA|once
CTSAERRAGNTIYF
>TRBJ1-4|TRBV12-3/TRBV12-4|TRBD1|NA
CASSLTGLKEKLPF
>TRBJ2-6|TRBV6-5|NA|NA
CASSLTGANSVANVLTF
>TRBJ1-1|TRBV20-1|NA|NA
CSSRPGDTEAFF
>TRBJ2-1|TRBV12-3/TRBV12-4|NA|NA
CASSQSRTETQFF
>TRBJ2-1|TRBV12-3/TRBV12-4|NA|NA
CTSSPWWDSGSSYNEQFF
>TRBJ1-1|TRBV6-1|TRBD1|NA
CVSNEYRGDTEAFF
>TRBJ2-1|TRBV11-3|TRBD2|once
CASSLDRVAGVSNEEFF
>TRBJ2-2|TRBV11-2|TRBD1|NA
CASSAGQGVTGELFF
>TRBJ2-7|TRBV11-2|NA|few
CASSLVGGDGMYEQYF
>TRBJ2-3|TRBV6-1|NA|few
CVSSEDPRGTDTQYF
>TRBJ2-3|TRBV5-5|NA|NA
CARSHAGTRADTQYF
>TRBJ2-6|TRBV4-1|NA|NA
CASSQETVSGANVMSF
>TRBJ2-1|TRBV4-3|TRBD2|NA
CASSRDRAGGNYDEQFF
>TRBJ1-1|TRBV7-9|NA|NA
CASSPDGMGNTETFF